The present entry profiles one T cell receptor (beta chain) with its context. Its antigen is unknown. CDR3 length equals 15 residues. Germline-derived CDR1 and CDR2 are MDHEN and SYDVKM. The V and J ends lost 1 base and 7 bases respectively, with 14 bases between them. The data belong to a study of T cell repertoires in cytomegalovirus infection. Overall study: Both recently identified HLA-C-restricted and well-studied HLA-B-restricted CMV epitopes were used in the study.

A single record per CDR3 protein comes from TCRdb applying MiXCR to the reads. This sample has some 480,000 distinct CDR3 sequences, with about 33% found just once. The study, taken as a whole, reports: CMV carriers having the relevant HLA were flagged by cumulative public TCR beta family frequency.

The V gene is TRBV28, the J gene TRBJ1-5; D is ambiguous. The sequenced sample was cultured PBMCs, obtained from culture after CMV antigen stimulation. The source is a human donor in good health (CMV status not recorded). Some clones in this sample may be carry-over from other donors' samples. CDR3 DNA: TGTGCCAGCAGTTTATCCCTCCCTATGGACCAGCCCCAGCATTTT. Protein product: CASSLSLPMDQPQHF.